These 15 T cell receptor beta chains were all obtained from the same sample, sequenced in a study of blood T cells in healthy people across ages. Together with a sample-barcoded 5' primer, a J-beta primer mix was included in a second PCR lasting roughly 6 to 12 cycles. TCRdb ran MiXCR on the 5' RACE reads and lists one entry per CDR3 protein. Of about 760,000 distinct CDR3 sequences listed, 20% to 25% are singletons. This sample was shared with a second study, whose subject was T cells of mothers and their children.

Sequencing was performed on blood. These receptors came from a boy aged 5-17 years in good health.

This clonotype came up once. V and J are TRBV12-3 or TRBV12-4 and TRBJ2-3; D possibly corresponds to TRBD1 (5 bases). The length of the CDR3 is 15 residues. The V and J ends lost 5 bases and 2 bases respectively, with 14 bases between them. CDR3 in amino acids: CASSSQGVVTDTQYF. CDR3 nucleotide sequence: TGTGCCAGCAGTAGCCAGGGTGTGGTCACAGATACGCAGTATTTT.

J is TRBJ2-7 and V is TRBV14; tentatively, D is TRBD1 (6 bases). V dropped 4 bases and J dropped 0 bases, with 10 bases sitting between them. This CDR3 comprises 14 residues. From germline, CDR1 is SGHDN and CDR2 FVKESK. The CDR3 here is CASSRTALSYEQYF. For the CDR3, the DNA is TGTGCCAGCAGCCGGACAGCCCTCTCCTACGAGCAGTACTTC.

The chain uses TRBV4-1 and TRBJ2-3; D gene ambiguous. This CDR3 region has 19 residues. V was trimmed by 1 base and J by 5 bases, leaving 25 bases between them. Germline assignment: CDR1 MGHRA and CDR2 YSYEKL. CDR3: CASSQVPRPGLELGDTQYF. In DNA form, the CDR3 reads TGCGCCAGCAGCCAAGTTCCCAGACCCGGGCTGGAGCTCGGAGATACGCAGTATTTT.

The chain links TRBV2 to TRBJ2-7; D perhaps matches TRBD1 (6 bases). The CDR3 is 12 residues long. Looked up from germline, CDR1 is SNHLY and CDR2 is FYNNEI. Trimming removed 6 bases at V and 3 bases at J, with 9 bases between. The CDR3, as DNA: TGTGCCAGCAGGCCACAGGGCTACGAGCAGTACTTC. Its protein is CASRPQGYEQYF.

This clonotype was counted a few times. This chain joins TRBV6-1 and TRBJ2-5; D not certain. The J call is in doubt because the DNA end fits TRBJ2-1 better. The CDR3 consists of 13 residues. Germline lookup yields CDR1 MNHNS and CDR2 SASEGT. The CDR3 is CASSDHQYNEQFF. The CDR3 DNA reads as TGTGCCAGCAGTGATCATCAGTACAATGAGCAGTTCTTC.

This chain joins TRBV4-1 and TRBJ2-5, with 7 bases aligning to TRBD2. CDR1 is MGHRA and CDR2 is YSYEKL in the germline V gene. The CDR3 is made up of 14 amino acids. With V trimmed by 3 bases and J by 5 bases, 6 bases remained unmatched. CDR3 residues: CASSHPLAQETQYF. Here the CDR3 DNA reads TGCGCCAGCAGCCACCCACTAGCGCAGGAGACCCAGTACTTC.

This clonotype was counted a few times. The chain carries TRBV12-3 or TRBV12-4 and TRBJ1-6; D might be TRBD1 (5 bases). CDR3 length: 15 amino acids. Deletions cut 7 bases from V and 7 bases from J, with 17 bases between. The CDR3 DNA follows: TGTGCCAGCACCACCATATGGGGCTGGAATTCACCCCTCCACTTT. Residues: CASTTIWGWNSPLHF.

This clonotype has only one observation. The V call is TRBV27, the J call TRBJ2-7; D might be TRBD1 (5 bases). CDR3 length: 17 residues. Germline V CDR1 and CDR2: MNHEY, SMNVEV (reference sequence). Trimming pared 3 bases from V and 2 bases from J, leaving 20 bases between. CDR3 bases: TGTGCCAGCAGTTTGACAGTATTTCCAGATGGCCCCTACGAGCAGTACTTC. Its protein product is CASSLTVFPDGPYEQYF.

This clonotype was detected a few times. The V and J genes are TRBV4-2 and TRBJ2-5; possible D gene TRBD2, 6 bases. The length of the CDR3 is 15 residues. The V end lost 1 base, the J end lost 3 bases, and 12 bases lay between the germline ends. CDR1 is LGHNA, CDR2 YNFKEQ, per germline. The CDR3 nucleotides read TGTGCCAGCAGCCAAGTGGAGACTAGGGAAGAGACCCAGTACTTC. Amino acids: CASSQVETREETQYF.

This clonotype was seen only a few times. This rearrangement joins TRBV29-1 to TRBJ2-1, with unresolved D. The CDR3 totals 12 residues. Germline lookup yields CDR1 SQVTM and CDR2 ANQGSEA. V was shortened by 6 bases and J by 4 bases, with 10 bases between the two germline ends. The CDR3 loop reads CSVGDAYNEQFF. Here the CDR3 DNA reads TGCAGCGTCGGAGACGCGTACAATGAGCAGTTCTTC.

This clonotype was picked up a small number of times. For the CDR3, the DNA is TGCAGCGTGACTAGCGGACAAAGTGATACGCAGTATTTT. Protein product: CSVTSGQSDTQYF. The rearrangement joins TRBV29-1 to TRBJ2-3; 9 nucleotides align to TRBD2. Germline CDR1 SQVTM, CDR2 ANQGSEA. V gave up 6 bases and J gave up 6 bases; unmatched junction bases: 7. The CDR3 totals 13 residues.

The V and J genes are TRBV29-1 and TRBJ2-5; D possibly corresponds to TRBD1 (5 bases). Germline values: CDR1 SQVTM, CDR2 ANQGSEA. The CDR3 is 15 residues long. The V end lost 0 bases, the J end lost 4 bases, and 15 bases lay between the germline ends. CDR3 bases: TGCAGCGTTGAAGATTCGACAGTGAGTTTAGAGACCCAGTACTTC. Its protein is CSVEDSTVSLETQYF.

The J gene is TRBJ1-3, the V gene TRBV10-3, with 8 bases lining up with TRBD1. V dropped 10 bases and J dropped 2; count of bases not matched to a gene: 4. In germline, CDR1 is ENHRY, CDR2 SYGVKD. This CDR3 has 13 amino acids. CDR3 residues: CATLGQAGNTIYF. The CDR3 region has the DNA TGTGCCACGTTGGGACAGGCTGGAAACACCATATATTTT.

The rearrangement uses TRBV27 and TRBJ2-1, with a tentative D call TRBD1 (6 bases). This CDR3 has 16 amino acids. Trimming stripped 7 bases from V and 2 bases from J, with 18 bases between. In germline, CDR1 is MNHEY, CDR2 SMNVEV (reference sequence). The CDR3 loop is CASKTETGKAYNEQFF. CDR3 sequence (DNA): TGTGCCAGCAAGACGGAGACAGGCAAGGCCTACAATGAGCAGTTCTTC.

This sequence joins TRBV28 and TRBJ2-1, with TRBD2 identical over 13 bases. Germline assignment: CDR1 MDHEN and CDR2 SYDVKM. Trimming removed 4 bases from V and 2 bases from J; junction bases left unmatched: 11. The CDR3 is 19 residues long. The CDR3 DNA reads TGTGCCAGCAGTTGGCGGGAGACTAGCGGGAGGAGGACCTACAATGAGCAGTTCTTC. Its translation is CASSWRETSGRRTYNEQFF.